One sample yielded the 22 T cell receptor beta chains listed below, sequenced in a study of T cell repertoires in cytomegalovirus infection. TCRdb re-derived calls from the reads in MiXCR, one entry per CDR3 protein. The sample consists of about 160,000 distinct CDR3 sequences, under 20% of them appearing once. Sequenced input: CD8+ T cells from PBMCs. All receptors derive from a human donor in good health (CMV status not recorded). Some clones in this sample may be carry-over from other donors' samples.

This clonotype was counted at least ten times. This rearrangement joins TRBV28 to TRBJ2-3, with D perhaps matching TRBD1 (5 bases). Germline-derived CDR1 and CDR2 are MDHEN and SYDVKM. Between the trimmed V and J ends, which lost 5 bases and 4 bases, there was a span of 13 bases. This CDR3 region has 14 residues. The CDR3 nucleotides are TGTGCCAGCAGTCCCGGGCAGGGTGCAGATACGCAGTATTTT. Amino acid sequence: CASSPGQGADTQYF.

This sequence joins TRBV20-1 and TRBJ1-2; TRBD1 matches at 7 bases. The V and J ends lost 6 bases and 6 bases, in that order; junction bases with no gene match: 13. The CDR3 has 14 residues. Germline loops: CDR1 DFQATT, CDR2 SNEGSKA (reference sequence). Here the CDR3 reads CSARGDPGGNGYTF. Written as DNA, the CDR3 is TGCAGTGCGCGGGGGGACCCAGGGGGAAATGGCTACACCTTC.

The rearrangement links TRBV7-6 to TRBJ2-7; TRBD1 matches 9 bases. Germline assignment: CDR1 SGHVS and CDR2 FNYEAQ. The V segment lost 2 bases and the J segment 7 bases; nucleotides outside the gene matches: 6. The CDR3 loop spans 14 amino acids. The CDR3 coding sequence is TGTGCCAGCAGCTTAAGGGGACAGGGTTTGGAGCAGTACTTC. Translated, it gives CASSLRGQGLEQYF.

This clonotype has more than one count but fewer than ten. V gene TRBV29-1 combines with J gene TRBJ2-3; 7 bases map to TRBD2. The CDR3 sequence is 16 residues long. Germline CDR1 SQVTM, CDR2 ANQGSEA. Unmatched junction bases numbered 13, after V lost 6 bases and J lost 1 base. CDR3 sequence: CSVGGTDVSGTDTQYF. The CDR3 DNA follows: TGCAGCGTGGGGGGGACGGACGTTTCCGGCACAGATACGCAGTATTTT.

In this sample, this clonotype turned up many times. This CDR3 fails to terminate in the conserved phenylalanine or tryptophan, so it likely reflects a read error. The DNA is left out, because the CDR3 cannot be placed on it with certainty; the CDR3 is given as TCRdb lists it. The V call is TRBV7-2, the J call TRBJ2-7; no check of the table's D call, TRBD1, against the DNA was made. The CDR3 spans 11 amino acids, including both terminal residues. Germline-derived CDR1 and CDR2 are SGHTA and FQGNSA. The CDR3 reads CASSAGDWHFY.

J is TRBJ1-5 and V is TRBV28; D remains ambiguous. This CDR3 region has 12 residues. V dropped 4 bases and J dropped 7 bases, with 8 bases sitting between them. Germline V gene data show CDR1 as MDHEN and CDR2 as SYDVKM. CDR3 bases: TGTGCCAGCAGTTCCTTACGGCAGCCCCAGCATTTT. It codes for CASSSLRQPQHF. Based on the CDR3 plus reference TRBV28 and TRBJ1-5, the full variable domain is DVKVTQSSRYLVKRTGEKVFLECVQDMDHENMFWYRQDPGLGLRLIYFSYDVKMKEKGDIPEGYSVSREKKERFSLILESASTNQTSMYLCASSSLRQPQHFGDGTRLSIL.

As regards this clonotype: A much larger clone lies a single base off, so this may be a read error. DNA of the CDR3: TGTGCCAGCAGGGGGGGGTACGAGCAGTACTTC. This sequence encodes CASRGGYEQYF. The rearrangement joins TRBV2 to TRBJ2-7; 7 bases map to TRBD2. The CDR3 totals 11 residues. Germline CDR1 and CDR2: SNHLY and FYNNEI. V shed 6 bases and J 4 bases; nucleotides not matched to a gene: 0.

This clonotype turned up a few times. The chain is built from TRBV19 and TRBJ2-3; 10 nucleotides match TRBD2. With V trimmed by 6 bases and J by 2 bases, 2 bases remained unmatched. The CDR3 has 14 residues. Germline V gene lookup returns CDR1 LNHDA and CDR2 SQIVND (reference sequence). CDR3: CASSGLAVTDTQYF. CDR3 DNA: TGTGCCAGTAGCGGACTAGCGGTCACAGATACGCAGTATTTT.

This rearrangement joins TRBV29-1 to TRBJ1-2; no clear D gene. The germline CDR1 and CDR2 sequences are SQVTM and ANQGSEA. The CDR3 runs to 10 residues. Trimming stripped 6 bases from V and 8 bases from J, with 10 bases between. CDR3 nucleotides: TGCAGCGTGCGGTCGCGGGGCTACACCTTC. Its translation: CSVRSRGYTF.

This clonotype appeared many times. The chain uses TRBV20-1 and TRBJ2-7, with no clear D. This CDR3 has 13 amino acids. Germline assignment: CDR1 DFQATT and CDR2 SNEGSKA (reference sequence). Deletions cut 4 bases from V and 0 bases from J, with 10 bases between. The CDR3 protein is CSATTQSSYEQYF. CDR3 nucleotide sequence: TGCAGTGCTACCACCCAGAGCTCCTACGAGCAGTACTTC.

This clonotype was counted a few times. CDR3 in DNA: TGTGCCATCGCGATGGGGGGACCGAACACCGGGGAGCTGTTTTTT. Protein sequence: CAIAMGGPNTGELFF. The rearrangement links TRBV6-2 or TRBV6-3 to TRBJ2-2, with D tentatively TRBD2 (6 bases). Looked up from germline, CDR1 is MNHEY and CDR2 is SVGEGT. CDR3 length: 15 amino acids. Trimming removed 10 bases from V and 0 bases from J, with 15 bases in between.

The rearrangement links TRBV19 to TRBJ2-7, with D possibly being TRBD1 (6 bases). Germline assignment: CDR1 LNHDA and CDR2 SQIVND (reference sequence). The CDR3 covers 15 residues. Trimming cost V 3 bases and J 1 base, with 13 bases left between them. CDR3 in amino acids: CASSIFAGESYEQYF. The CDR3 DNA is TGTGCCAGTAGTATTTTTGCAGGGGAATCCTACGAGCAGTACTTC.

The chain links TRBV6-2 or TRBV6-3 to TRBJ1-1, with D perhaps TRBD1 (5 bases). Germline CDR1 MNHEY, CDR2 SVGEGT. Trimming took 2 bases from V and 6 from J, leaving 13 bases between them. This CDR3 has 14 amino acids. Written as DNA, the CDR3 is TGTGCCAGCAGTTACACCCCAACAGGTTCTGAAGCTTTCTTT. It codes for CASSYTPTGSEAFF.

The table lists this clonotype with a count of one. A read error is possible here, since a much larger clone lies one base away. The V and J genes are TRBV11-2 and TRBJ2-1; D remains unclear. Germline V CDR1 and CDR2: SGHAT, FQNNGV. There are 13 residues in the CDR3. V was trimmed by 3 bases and J by 8 bases, leaving 11 bases between them. CDR3 sequence (DNA): TGTGCCAGCAGCTTGACCCCCGAGGATGAGCAGTTCTTC. This sequence encodes CASSLTPEDEQFF.

This clonotype was recorded a few times. The chain couples TRBV6-2 or TRBV6-3 to TRBJ2-7; the D call may be TRBD1 or TRBD2 (5 bases each). The V and J ends lost 4 bases and 0 bases respectively, with 10 bases between them. This CDR3 spans 14 amino acids. Germline V gives CDR1 MNHEY, CDR2 SVGEGT. The DNA of the CDR3 is TGTGCCAGCAGTTTCCGGGGCCACTCCTACGAGCAGTACTTC. Protein sequence: CASSFRGHSYEQYF.

This clonotype was detected only a few times. The chain links TRBV15 to TRBJ2-1; TRBD2 might be the D (6 bases). Between the trimmed V and J ends, which lost 1 base and 6 bases, there was a span of 13 bases. This CDR3 has 15 amino acids. Germline CDR1 is LNHNV and CDR2 is YYDKDF (reference sequence). The chain's CDR3 is CATSRGLERSNEQFF. CDR3 nucleotides: TGTGCCACCAGCAGAGGACTAGAAAGGTCCAATGAGCAGTTCTTC.

This clonotype was seen only a few times. The V call is TRBV19, the J call TRBJ2-1, with 12 bases aligning to TRBD2. Per germline, CDR1 LNHDA and CDR2 SQIVND (reference sequence). V lost 7 bases, J lost 7 bases, and 20 bases stayed unmatched. The CDR3 is made up of 19 amino acids. This CDR3 reads CASNGPAGGLAGGRNEQFF. DNA for the CDR3: TGTGCCAGTAATGGGCCAGCGGGAGGGCTAGCGGGAGGGAGGAATGAGCAGTTCTTC. The variable domain in full, completed from reference TRBV19 and TRBJ2-1, reads DGGITQSPKYLFRKEGQNVTLSCEQNLNHDAMYWYRQDPGQGLRLIYYSQIVNDFQKGDIAEGYSVSREKKESFPLTVTSAQKNPTAFYLCASNGPAGGLAGGRNEQFFGPGTRLTVL.

This clonotype was counted only a few times. The V gene is TRBV7-9, the J gene TRBJ1-1; 8 nucleotides align to TRBD1. The CDR3 totals 15 residues. With 5 bases clipped from V and 6 bases from J, the junction kept 11 bases outside the gene matches. Looked up from germline, CDR1 is SEHNR and CDR2 is FQNEAQ (reference sequence). CDR3 sequence (DNA): TGTGCCAGCAGCCCGGGGGACAGGTTGGTCTCTGAAGCTTTCTTT. Its translation is CASSPGDRLVSEAFF.

The V gene is TRBV7-9, the J gene TRBJ2-3, with 9 bases lining up with TRBD1. Losses at the gene ends were 5 bases for V and 8 bases for J; bases not matched to a gene: 14. CDR3 length: 16 amino acids. The germline V gene encodes CDR1 SEHNR and CDR2 FQNEAQ (reference sequence). The CDR3 spells CASSPRQGDGKSTQYF. CDR3 bases: TGTGCCAGCAGCCCCCGACAGGGGGACGGTAAGAGTACGCAGTATTTT.

The V gene is TRBV29-1, the J gene TRBJ2-1; either TRBD1 or TRBD2 may fit D (5 bases each). Germline CDR1 SQVTM, CDR2 ANQGSEA. The CDR3 has 18 residues. V was trimmed by 1 base and J by 0 bases, leaving 19 bases between them. CDR3 region: CSVEGNPWGRGSYNEQFF. The CDR3 DNA reads TGCAGCGTTGAAGGGAATCCTTGGGGGAGAGGCTCCTACAATGAGCAGTTCTTC.

This clonotype occurred a few times. The chain's CDR3 is CASSPAVTQYF. CDR3 DNA sequence: TGTGCCAGCAGTCCGGCCGTGACGCAGTATTTT. The chain has TRBV28 and TRBJ2-3; no reliable D call. V lost 5 bases and J lost 9, with 9 bases in between. This CDR3 has 11 residues. The germline V gene has CDR1 MDHEN and CDR2 SYDVKM.

In nucleotides, the CDR3 is TGTGCCAGCAGCCAAGGCCCAAACCGGACTAGCGGCACAGATACGCAGTATTTT. Its protein is CASSQGPNRTSGTDTQYF. This rearrangement joins TRBV14 to TRBJ2-3, with 9 bases identical to TRBD2. Germline V lookup: CDR1 SGHDN, CDR2 FVKESK. V gave up 1 base and J gave up 1 base; unmatched junction bases: 9. The CDR3 consists of 18 residues.